The clone carrying this T cell receptor (beta chain) was recorded many times. This sample was included in a study of regulatory T cells in long-lasting Graves disease. Study in general: New Graves' disease cases had less than 3 months of antithyroid drugs.

Arm-PCR of CDR3 regions with iRepertoire HTBI primers generated TCR beta libraries. MiXCR, run by TCRdb on the multiplex PCR reads, gives a single entry per CDR3 protein. Of about 430,000 distinct CDR3 sequences listed, over 14% are singletons. Time point noted: newly diagnosed GD, antithyroid drugs for less than 3 months. Extracted PBMC RNA gave rise to the TCR library. The same data also contributed to another study, on T cells in Graves' hyperthyroidism and ophthalmopathy. Per that study: On the basis of clinical symptoms, serum thyroxine and TRAb, thyroid ultrasound and orbital computed tomography, diagnoses were made.

This sample comprised peripheral blood mononuclear cells (PBMCs), obtained at new diagnosis, from a patient treated with antithyroid drugs. This receptor was identified in a woman aged 40 to 55 with Graves disease.

CDR3 protein: CASSQDQSSTDTQYF. CDR3 DNA sequence: TGTGCCAGCAGCCAAGATCAGAGTAGCACAGATACGCAGTATTTT. This rearrangement joins TRBV4-2 to TRBJ2-3; D remains ambiguous. This CDR3 contains 15 residues. Deletions cut 0 bases from V and 0 bases from J, with 7 bases between. Germline-derived CDR1 and CDR2 are LGHNA and YNFKEQ.